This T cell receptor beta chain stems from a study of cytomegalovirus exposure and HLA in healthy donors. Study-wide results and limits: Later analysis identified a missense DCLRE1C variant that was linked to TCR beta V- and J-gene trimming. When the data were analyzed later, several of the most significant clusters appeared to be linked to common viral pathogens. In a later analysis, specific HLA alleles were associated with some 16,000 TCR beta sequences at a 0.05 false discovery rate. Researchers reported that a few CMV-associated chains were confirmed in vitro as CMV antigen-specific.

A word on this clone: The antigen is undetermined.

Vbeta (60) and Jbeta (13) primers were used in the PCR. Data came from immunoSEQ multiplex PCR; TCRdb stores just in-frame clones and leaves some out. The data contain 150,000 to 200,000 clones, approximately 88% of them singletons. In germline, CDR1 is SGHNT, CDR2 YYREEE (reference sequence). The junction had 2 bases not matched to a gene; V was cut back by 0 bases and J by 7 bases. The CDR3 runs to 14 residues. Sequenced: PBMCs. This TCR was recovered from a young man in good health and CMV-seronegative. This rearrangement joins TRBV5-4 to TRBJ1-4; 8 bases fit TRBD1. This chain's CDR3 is CASSLAGGSEKLFF. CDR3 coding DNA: TGTGCCAGCAGCTTGGCAGGGGGCAGTGAAAAACTGTTTTTT. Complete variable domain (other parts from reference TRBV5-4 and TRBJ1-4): ETGVTQSPTHLIKTRGQQVTLRCSSQSGHNTVSWYQQALGQGPQFIFQYYREEENGRGNFPPRFSGLQFPNYSSELNVNALELDDSALYLCASSLAGGSEKLFFGSGTQLSVL.